The sequence of this T cell receptor (beta chain) was determined in a study of cytomegalovirus exposure and HLA in healthy donors. V lost 0 bases and J lost 5, with 13 bases in between. In germline, CDR1 is MNHEY, CDR2 SVGAGI. The CDR3 spans 15 residues. Findings and caveats of the study: According to reports, the classifier identified cytomegalovirus status with high specificity and sensitivity. CMV serostatus was the sole immune exposure information available. Later analysis identified several of the most significant clusters that appeared linked to common viral pathogens.

A multiplex PCR was run with 60 Vbeta primers and 13 Jbeta primers. TCRdb's table, derived via immunoSEQ multiplex PCR, lists solely in-frame clones and lacks some. Its listing shows around 60,000 clones. A word on this clone: The antigen remains undetermined.

The sample comprised PBMCs. The receptor was derived from a young man in good health and CMV-seropositive. The V call is TRBV6-5, the J call TRBJ2-5; D gene unclear. CDR3 loop: CASSYSRSFGETQYF. The CDR3 DNA is TGTGCCAGCAGTTACTCGAGAAGTTTCGGGGAGACCCAGTACTTC.